Listed below are T cell receptor beta chains from one sample, sequenced in a study of T-cell memory formation after mild COVID-19. One entry per CDR3 protein results from TCRdb running MiXCR on the 5' RACE reads. The repertoire holds around 500,000 distinct CDR3 sequences, with around a sixth as singletons. Sequencing used PBMCs or a T cell subset sorted from them (not recorded which). Receptors originate from an adult woman who had mild COVID-19 (a few samples of this study predate the infection). Cell type and time point are not known. The CDR3 runs from the conserved cysteine through the conserved F or W. Each record gives: V gene, clone size, J gene, D gene, CDR3 DNA, CDR3 protein. The D gene is left open where the match is weak. Not all rows give a size; the values are once, few, many and, for expanded clones, a class.

>TRBV9|.|TRBJ2-7|.
TGTGCCAGCAGCGTAGCTCCCACCCAAACCCTCTACGAGCAGTACTTC
CASSVAPTQTLYEQYF
>TRBV24-1|.|TRBJ2-4|.
TGTGCCACCAGTGAAGGGCAGGGATCGAACATTCAGTACTTC
CATSEGQGSNIQYF
>TRBV2|few|TRBJ1-6|TRBD1
TGTGCCAGCAGTCCCCGGGACAGAACTTCACCCCTCCACTTT
CASSPRDRTSPLHF
>TRBV4-2|few|TRBJ2-5|.
TGTGCCAGCAGCCAAGGGAATTCAGAGCAAGAGACCCAGTACTTC
CASSQGNSEQETQYF
>TRBV20-1|.|TRBJ1-3|.
TGCAGTGCTACAGACCGGAGGGACACCATATATTTT
CSATDRRDTIYF
>TRBV5-1|few|TRBJ1-3|TRBD1
TGCGCCAGCAGCACGGGACAGGGAAGAGCTGCTGGAAACACCATATATTTT
CASSTGQGRAAGNTIYF
>TRBV5-1|few|TRBJ1-2|.
TGCGCCAGCAGCTCCGGGACACACCTCTATGGCTACACCTTC
CASSSGTHLYGYTF
>TRBV6-6|few|TRBJ1-3|.
TGTGCCAGCAGTTTGGGGTCCAGCTCTGGAAACACCATATATTTT
CASSLGSSSGNTIYF
>TRBV5-6|many|TRBJ2-1|TRBD2
TGTGCCAGCAGCTCGCCTAGCGGGAGAGGCAATGAGCAGTTCTTC
CASSSPSGRGNEQFF
>TRBV7-2|.|TRBJ2-3|TRBD2
TGTGCCAGCAGCCCTCGGACTAGCGGGAAGACCTCCGCAGATACGCAGTATTTT
CASSPRTSGKTSADTQYF
>TRBV12-3/TRBV12-4|.|TRBJ1-1|.
TGTGCCAGCAGTTTACGGACGCCCAGTTCTCGTGCAGCTTTCTTT
CASSLRTPSSRAAFF
>TRBV6-5|.|TRBJ1-3|.
TGTGCCAGCAGTTATTGGGACCATAACTCTGGAAACACCATATATTTT
CASSYWDHNSGNTIYF
>TRBV29-1|.|TRBJ2-3|.
TGCAGCGCCCAGGGGGGCGGTAGCACAGATACGCAGTATTTT
CSAQGGGSTDTQYF
>TRBV29-1|many|TRBJ2-5|.
TGCAGCGTTGGTTTTTGGGTGGGTGAAGAGACCCAGTACTTC
CSVGFWVGEETQYF
>TRBV6-6|.|TRBJ2-7|.
TGTGCCAGCAGTTCCGAACTATGGGAGCAGTACTTC
CASSSELWEQYF
>TRBV20-1|many|TRBJ2-1|TRBD1
TGCAGTGCTAGAGATGCGGAGACAGGGCTCGATGAGCAGTTCTTC
CSARDAETGLDEQFF
>TRBV19|.|TRBJ2-7|TRBD1
TGTGCCACCGGGGACAGATCCTCCTACGAGCAGTACTTC
CATGDRSSYEQYF
>TRBV12-3/TRBV12-4|few|TRBJ1-2|.
TGTGCCAGCAGTTTCCCGCCCCCCGGGAACTATGGCTACACCTTC
CASSFPPPGNYGYTF
>TRBV20-1|few|TRBJ1-5|.
TGCAGTGCTAGAGAGCAGATTAGCAATCAGCCCCAGCATTTT
CSAREQISNQPQHF
>TRBV7-9|few|TRBJ1-1|.
TGTGCCAGCAGCTTATCTCAGCTGAACACTGAAGCTTTCTTT
CASSLSQLNTEAFF
>TRBV18|.|TRBJ2-7|.
TGTGCCAGCTCACCACGCGGACCCGACTACGAGCAGTACTTC
CASSPRGPDYEQYF
>TRBV12-3/TRBV12-4|few|TRBJ1-5|.
TGTGCCAGCAGTCCCCGGATTCTAGGGTCGGGTCAGCCCCAGCATTTT
CASSPRILGSGQPQHF
>TRBV6-2/TRBV6-3|.|TRBJ2-2|.
TGTGCCAGCAGGGATGGGGCTACGAACACCGGGGAGCTGTTTTTT
CASRDGATNTGELFF
>TRBV12-3/TRBV12-4|once|TRBJ1-1|.
TGTGCCAGCAGTTCCGGACAGTATGAAGCTTTCTTT
CASSSGQYEAFF
>TRBV9|.|TRBJ2-7|TRBD1
TGTGCCAGCAGCGACCGGGACAGGTTTTACGAGCAGTACTTC
CASSDRDRFYEQYF
>TRBV6-6|few|TRBJ2-1|.
TGTGCCAGCAGTTACTCTGAGGCGGCTCAGTACAATGAGCAGTTCTTC
CASSYSEAAQYNEQFF